The 27 T cell receptor beta chains given below trace back to one sample, sequenced in a study of cytomegalovirus exposure and HLA in healthy donors (dated by TCRdb to 2017 to 2019). Libraries were prepared through the immunoSEQ multiplex PCR assay. A mixture of 60 forward primers for TCR Vbeta segments and 13 reverse primers for TCR Jbeta segments was used in the multiplex PCR. TCRdb mirrors the immuneACCESS table, restricted to in-frame sequences. Some clones are absent from its copies; in checked studies, under half trace to an unresolved V gene, and the reason for the others is unknown. Counted in this sample were around 120,000 clones; roughly 80% of them appeared once. The ten largest clones take up around 30% of the sample. The source material was PBMCs. The source of these receptors is a man in his 60s in good health and CMV-seropositive.

The chain uses TRBV5-1 and TRBJ2-5; possibly TRBD2 for D (5 bases). This CDR3 is 16 amino acids long. CDR1 and CDR2 from the germline V gene are SGHRS and YFSETQ. V shed 4 bases and J shed 2 bases, with 18 bases lying between them. The CDR3 spells CASSRGQGLGQETQYF. DNA for the CDR3: TGCGCCAGCAGCCGAGGCCAAGGACTGGGTCAAGAGACCCAGTACTTC.

The chain is built from TRBV7-6 and TRBJ2-1; D gene uncertain. V was trimmed by 1 base and J by 0 bases, leaving 7 bases between them. This CDR3 is 15 amino acids long. The germline CDR1 and CDR2 sequences are SGHVS and FNYEAQ. CDR3 sequence reads: CASSLVRNSYNEQFF. The CDR3 DNA follows: TGTGCCAGCAGCTTAGTGCGGAACTCCTACAATGAGCAGTTCTTC.

The gene calls are TRBV9 and TRBJ1-1, with TRBD1 identical over 9 bases. The germline CDR1 and CDR2 sequences are SGDLS and YYNGEE. Trimming removed 4 bases from V and 4 bases from J; junction bases left unmatched: 8. The CDR3 runs 15 residues. CDR3 DNA: TGTGCCAGCAGCTCTTGGACAGGGGTAGGCACTGAAGCTTTCTTT. Translating gives CASSSWTGVGTEAFF.

The V call is TRBV10-1, the J call TRBJ1-1; D unresolved. The germline V gene encodes CDR1 WNHNN and CDR2 SYGVQD (reference sequence). This CDR3 contains 14 residues. V was shortened by 1 base and J by 5 bases, with 11 bases between the two germline ends. The CDR3 region has the DNA TGCGCCAGCAGTGAGTTTCGAGGGTGGACTGAAGCTTTCTTT. This translates into CASSEFRGWTEAFF.

This clone was seen a handful of times. The V and J genes are TRBV7-7 and TRBJ2-5; D uncertain. The length of the CDR3 is 12 residues. The germline V gene has CDR1 SSHAT and CDR2 FNYEAQ (reference sequence). V was pared by 5 bases and J by 5 bases, with 9 bases between. CDR3 coding DNA: TGTGCCAGCAGCCCCTTCCCGGAGACCCAGTACTTC. It translates to CASSPFPETQYF.

The rearrangement uses TRBV28 and TRBJ2-1, with TRBD1 identical over 7 bases. The ends lost 6 bases at V and 7 bases at J; junction bases unmatched: 3. The germline CDR1 and CDR2 sequences are MDHEN and SYDVKM. The CDR3 extends over 12 amino acids. CDR3 in DNA: TGTGCCAGCAGACTCAGGGGGAATGAGCAGTTCTTC. Translation: CASRLRGNEQFF.

This clone was observed a handful of times. The genes are TRBV5-1 and TRBJ2-5, with 10 nucleotides matching TRBD2. This CDR3 region has 15 residues. Germline V CDR1 and CDR2: SGHRS, YFSETQ. The junction had 8 bases not matched to a gene; V was cut back by 4 bases and J by 5 bases. The CDR3 nucleotides read TGCGCCAGCAGCCCCGTAGCGGGGGGCGGGGAGACCCAGTACTTC. It is translated as CASSPVAGGGETQYF.

The chain carries TRBV5-8 and TRBJ2-7, with D perhaps matching TRBD1 (6 bases). Germline values: CDR1 SGHTS, CDR2 YDEGEE. V shed 2 bases and J shed 2 bases, with 11 bases lying between them. The CDR3 is made up of 14 amino acids. The CDR3 nucleotides read TGTGCCAGCAGCTTTCGGGCAGGGGCCTACGAGCAGTACTTC. It encodes CASSFRAGAYEQYF.

The CDR3 region has the DNA TGTGCCATAAGACAGGGGTCTATGATGAACACTGAAGCTTTCTTT. Amino acids: CAIRQGSMMNTEAFF. The rearrangement joins TRBV19 to TRBJ1-1; TRBD1 agrees at 8 bases. J lost 0 bases, V lost 10 bases, and 10 bases had no gene match. In germline, CDR1 is LNHDA, CDR2 SQIVND (reference sequence). This CDR3 spans 15 amino acids.

This clone was counted a single time. V is TRBV5-5 and J is TRBJ2-5; 7 bases match TRBD1. The CDR3 length is 15 residues. Per the germline V gene, CDR1 is SGHKS and CDR2 is YYEKEE (reference sequence). Unmatched junction bases numbered 11, after V lost 4 bases and J lost 5 bases. The CDR3 here is CASSRRTGEGETQYF. In DNA, the CDR3 is TGTGCCAGCAGCCGCCGGACAGGAGAAGGGGAGACCCAGTACTTC.

There are a few counts of this clone. The chain couples TRBV7-6 to TRBJ1-3, with 8 bases aligning to TRBD1. Losses at the gene ends were 4 bases for V and 6 bases for J; bases not matched to a gene: 5. The CDR3 extends over 14 amino acids. Germline CDR1 SGHVS, CDR2 FNYEAQ. CDR3 amino acids: CASSYQGAENTIYF. CDR3 sequence (DNA): TGTGCCAGCAGCTACCAGGGGGCCGAAAACACCATATATTTT.

The V and J genes are TRBV27 and TRBJ2-1; 11 nucleotides align to TRBD2. The CDR3 is 15 amino acids. With 6 bases clipped from V and 5 bases from J, the junction kept 6 bases outside the gene matches. Germline-derived CDR1 and CDR2 are MNHEY and SMNVEV (reference sequence). CDR3 bases: TGTGCCAGCAGGAAGGGACTAGCGGAGCACAATGAGCAGTTCTTC. Encoded protein: CASRKGLAEHNEQFF.

This sequence joins TRBV9 and TRBJ1-2, with TRBD1 identical over 8 bases. CDR1 and CDR2 (germline): SGDLS, YYNGEE. With V trimmed by 3 bases and J by 2 bases, 9 bases remained unmatched. The CDR3 is 16 amino acids. In nucleotides, the CDR3 is TGTGCCAGCAGCGCGGCAATGGACAGGGCCAACTATGGCTACACCTTC. It is translated as CASSAAMDRANYGYTF.

About this clone: Other DNA sequences in the same sample also yield this CDR3. The gene calls are TRBV7-2 and TRBJ2-1; a weak D match, TRBD1 (5 bases). CDR3 size: 15 residues. The germline gives CDR1 SGHTA, CDR2 FQGNSA. Deletions cut 1 base from V and 0 bases from J, with 7 bases between. CDR3 region: CASSLDRFSYNEQFF. The CDR3, as DNA: TGTGCCAGCAGCTTAGACAGGTTCTCCTACAATGAGCAGTTCTTC.

The chain carries TRBV19 and TRBJ1-5; D is unclear. V gave up 10 bases and J gave up 2 bases, with 12 bases separating them. This CDR3 region has 13 residues. Germline CDR1 is LNHDA and CDR2 is SQIVND (reference sequence). CDR3 coding DNA: TGTGCCACCAGGAGGATTGGCAATCAGCCCCAGCATTTT. Amino acid sequence: CATRRIGNQPQHF. The variable domain in full, completed from reference TRBV19 and TRBJ1-5, reads DGGITQSPKYLFRKEGQNVTLSCEQNLNHDAMYWYRQDPGQGLRLIYYSQIVNDFQKGDIAEGYSVSREKKESFPLTVTSAQKNPTAFYLCATRRIGNQPQHFGDGTRLSIL.

In this sample, this clone turned up a few times. The chain carries TRBV6-6 and TRBJ2-2, with unresolved D. The CDR3 extends over 14 amino acids. CDR1 is MNHNY, CDR2 SVGAGI, per germline (reference sequence). Trimming stripped 0 bases from V and 2 bases from J, with 4 bases between. The CDR3 DNA follows: TGTGCCAGCAGTTACTCCCATAACACCGGGGAGCTGTTTTTT. Translating gives CASSYSHNTGELFF.

CDR3: CASSLASGRGSPLHF. The CDR3 DNA is TGCGCCAGCAGCTTGGCCTCGGGGAGAGGTTCACCCCTCCACTTT. The V gene is TRBV5-1, the J gene TRBJ1-6; D is undetermined. The CDR3 is 15 residues long. CDR1 is SGHRS, CDR2 YFSETQ, per germline. V dropped 0 bases and J dropped 9 bases, with 13 bases sitting between them.

The chain joins TRBV5-6 to TRBJ2-4; TRBD2 aligns across 13 bases. With 6 bases clipped from V and 8 bases from J, the junction kept 11 bases outside the gene matches. Germline CDR1 reads SGHDT; CDR2 reads YYEEEE. This CDR3 comprises 16 residues. This CDR3 is CASTLSAGLAGDIQYF. The DNA for the CDR3 is TGTGCCAGCACCCTTTCGGCCGGACTAGCGGGAGACATTCAGTACTTC.

The J gene is TRBJ2-3, the V gene TRBV13; 10 bases map to TRBD2. The CDR3 is 17 residues long. Germline V gene lookup returns CDR1 PRHDT and CDR2 FYEKMQ (reference sequence). V lost 3 bases, J lost 1 base, and 7 bases stayed unmatched. CDR3 sequence (DNA): TGTGCCAGCAGCTTGATGGACCTAGCGGGGGGCACAGATACGCAGTATTTT. It translates to CASSLMDLAGGTDTQYF.

A single count supports this clone. The chain combines TRBV9 with TRBJ2-3; 8 bases map to TRBD1. The CDR3 runs 14 residues. CDR1 is SGDLS, CDR2 YYNGEE, per germline. V gave up 4 bases and J gave up 2 bases; unmatched junction bases: 3. This CDR3 reads CASSPDRVTDTQYF. The CDR3 DNA is TGTGCCAGCAGCCCGGACAGGGTCACAGATACGCAGTATTTT.

The chain uses TRBV5-1 and TRBJ1-1; D is perhaps TRBD1 (5 bases). Trimming took 7 bases from V and 2 from J, leaving 15 bases between them. The length of the CDR3 is 14 residues. Germline assignment: CDR1 SGHRS and CDR2 YFSETQ. CDR3 loop: CASGKTVSNTEAFF. CDR3 sequence (DNA): TGCGCCAGCGGGAAGACAGTATCTAACACTGAAGCTTTCTTT.

This clone was counted many times. The V call is TRBV6-1, the J call TRBJ1-2; TRBD1 matches at 8 bases. CDR3 length: 14 residues. J lost 4 bases, V lost 6 bases, and 7 bases had no gene match. Germline V gives CDR1 MNHNS, CDR2 SASEGT. The CDR3 sequence: CASSSGGAGYGYTF. Here the CDR3 DNA reads TGTGCCAGCAGCTCAGGGGGCGCCGGCTATGGCTACACCTTC.

This chain joins TRBV19 and TRBJ2-7, with D unclear. V was shortened by 6 bases and J by 0 bases, with 12 bases between the two germline ends. The CDR3 spans 14 residues. CDR1 and CDR2 from the germline V gene are LNHDA and SQIVND (reference sequence). The CDR3 DNA follows: TGTGCCAGTAGCCAAGTTCATAGCTCCTACGAGCAGTACTTC. Translating gives CASSQVHSSYEQYF.

The sample holds a few counts of this clone. Within the sample, other DNA sequences also encode this same CDR3. The CDR3 loop is CASSQDPRGGTDTQYF. The CDR3, as DNA: TGTGCCAGCAGCCAAGATCCTCGGGGGGGCACAGATACGCAGTATTTT. This rearrangement joins TRBV4-2 to TRBJ2-3, with TRBD2 matching 7 bases. CDR1 LGHNA and CDR2 YNFKEQ come from the germline V gene. The CDR3 loop spans 16 amino acids. V trimming: 0 bases; J trimming: 1 base; junction bases outside the gene matches: 4.

V is TRBV11-3 and J is TRBJ1-1; D unresolved. CDR1 is SGHNT, CDR2 YENEEA, per germline. The CDR3 runs to 13 residues. Trimming pared 4 bases from V and 0 bases from J, leaving 6 bases between. In nucleotides, the CDR3 is TGTGCCAGCAGCTCCGGGGTGAACACTGAAGCTTTCTTT. Residues: CASSSGVNTEAFF.

This clone was found a few times. The rearrangement uses TRBV9 and TRBJ2-2; 7 bases match TRBD1. V trimming: 4 bases; J trimming: 4 bases; junction bases outside the gene matches: 10. The CDR3 covers 16 residues. Germline CDR1 is SGDLS and CDR2 is YYNGEE. The CDR3 bases are TGTGCCAGCAGCCCCCGACAGGGTAGGGGCACCGGGGAGCTGTTTTTT. It specifies CASSPRQGRGTGELFF. The full variable domain, completed using reference TRBV9 and TRBJ2-2, is DSGVTQTPKHLITATGQRVTLRCSPRSGDLSVYWYQQSLDQGLQFLIQYYNGEERAKGNILERFSAQQFPDLHSELNLSSLELGDSALYFCASSPRQGRGTGELFFGEGSRLTVL.

This chain links TRBV7-8 with TRBJ2-7, with 10 bases fitting TRBD1. Per germline, CDR1 SGHVS and CDR2 FQNEAQ. The CDR3 extends over 17 amino acids. J lost 4 bases, V lost 2 bases, and 11 bases had no gene match. The CDR3 reads CASSLPVLRQGAYEQYF. The CDR3 DNA reads TGTGCCAGCAGCTTACCCGTTTTAAGACAGGGGGCTTACGAGCAGTACTTC.